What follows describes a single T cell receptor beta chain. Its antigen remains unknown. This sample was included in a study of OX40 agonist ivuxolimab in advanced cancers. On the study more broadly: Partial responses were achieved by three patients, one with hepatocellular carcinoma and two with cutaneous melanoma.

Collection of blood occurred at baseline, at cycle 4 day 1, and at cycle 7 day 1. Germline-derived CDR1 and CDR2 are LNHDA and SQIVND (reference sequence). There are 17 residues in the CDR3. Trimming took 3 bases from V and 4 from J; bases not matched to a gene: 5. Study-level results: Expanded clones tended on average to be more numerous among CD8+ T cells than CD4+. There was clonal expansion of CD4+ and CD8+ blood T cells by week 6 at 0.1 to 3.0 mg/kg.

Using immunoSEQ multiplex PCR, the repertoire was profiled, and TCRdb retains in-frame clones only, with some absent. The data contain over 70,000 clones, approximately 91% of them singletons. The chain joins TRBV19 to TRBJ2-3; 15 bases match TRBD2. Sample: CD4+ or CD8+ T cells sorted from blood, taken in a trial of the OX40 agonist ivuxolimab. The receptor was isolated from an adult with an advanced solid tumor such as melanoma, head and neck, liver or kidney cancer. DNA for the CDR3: TGTGCCAGTAGTATCCTCGGACTAGCGGGGGGGCCAGATACGCAGTATTTT. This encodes CASSILGLAGGPDTQYF.